This T cell receptor (beta chain) is drawn from a study of regulatory T cells in long-lasting Graves disease. Sequencing libraries for TCR beta were prepared with iRepertoire HTBI primers and Arm-PCR of CDR3 regions. MiXCR, run by TCRdb on the multiplex PCR reads, gives a single entry per CDR3 protein. Seen here are approximately 400,000 distinct CDR3 sequences, over 14% observed once, and the top ten hold roughly 7.7%. The germline gives CDR1 SGHAT, CDR2 FQNNGV. CDR3 size: 13 residues. V gave up 5 bases and J gave up 6 bases, with 13 bases separating them. Time point indicated: newly diagnosed GD, antithyroid drugs for less than 3 months. With RNA extracted from PBMCs as input, the TCR library was made. This clonotype was found many times. The data were also submitted as part of a second study, on T cells in Graves' hyperthyroidism and ophthalmopathy.

The TCR comes from a woman aged 40 to 50 with Graves disease. The V and J genes are TRBV11-2 and TRBJ1-1; possible D gene TRBD1, 6 bases. Sequencing was performed on peripheral blood mononuclear cells (PBMCs), taken at new diagnosis, from a patient treated with antithyroid drugs. CDR3 bases: TGTGCCAGCAGCCTACAGGGTTACGCTGAAGCTTTCTTT. This encodes CASSLQGYAEAFF.